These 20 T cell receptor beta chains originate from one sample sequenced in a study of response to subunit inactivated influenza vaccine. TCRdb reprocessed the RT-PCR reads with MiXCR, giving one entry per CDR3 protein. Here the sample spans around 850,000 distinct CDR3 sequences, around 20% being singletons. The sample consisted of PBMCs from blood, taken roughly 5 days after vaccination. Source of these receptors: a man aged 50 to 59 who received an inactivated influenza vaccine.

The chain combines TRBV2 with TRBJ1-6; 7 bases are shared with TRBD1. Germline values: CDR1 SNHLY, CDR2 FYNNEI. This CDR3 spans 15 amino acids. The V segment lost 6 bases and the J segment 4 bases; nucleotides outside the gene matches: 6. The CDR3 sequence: CASRVDRDYNSPLHF. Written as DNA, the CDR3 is TGTGCCAGCAGAGTCGACAGGGATTATAATTCACCCCTCCACTTT. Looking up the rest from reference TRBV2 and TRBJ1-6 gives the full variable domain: EPEVTQTPSHQVTQMGQEVILRCVPISNHLYFYWYRQILGQKVEFLVSFYNNEISEKSEIFDDQFSVERPDGSNFTLKIRSTKLEDSAMYFCASRVDRDYNSPLHFGNGTRLTVT.

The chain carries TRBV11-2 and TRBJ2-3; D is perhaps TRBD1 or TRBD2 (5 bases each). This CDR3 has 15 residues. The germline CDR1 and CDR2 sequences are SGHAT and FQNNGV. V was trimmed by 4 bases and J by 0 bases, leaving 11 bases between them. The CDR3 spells CASSWGPRSTDTQYF. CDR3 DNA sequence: TGTGCCAGCAGCTGGGGACCCCGTAGCACAGATACGCAGTATTTT.

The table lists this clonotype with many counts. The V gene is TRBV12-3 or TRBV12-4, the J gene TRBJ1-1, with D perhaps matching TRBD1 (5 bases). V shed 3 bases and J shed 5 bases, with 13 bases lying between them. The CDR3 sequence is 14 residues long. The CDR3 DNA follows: TGTGCCAGCAGTTTGGGGGGGATCAGGACTGAAGCTTTCTTT. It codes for CASSLGGIRTEAFF.

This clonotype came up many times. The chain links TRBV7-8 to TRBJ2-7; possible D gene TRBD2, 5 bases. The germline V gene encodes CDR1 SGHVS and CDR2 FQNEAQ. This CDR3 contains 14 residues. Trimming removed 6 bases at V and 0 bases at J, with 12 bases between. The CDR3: CASRPTGNSYEQYF. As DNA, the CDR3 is TGTGCCAGCAGACCCACGGGAAACTCCTACGAGCAGTACTTC.

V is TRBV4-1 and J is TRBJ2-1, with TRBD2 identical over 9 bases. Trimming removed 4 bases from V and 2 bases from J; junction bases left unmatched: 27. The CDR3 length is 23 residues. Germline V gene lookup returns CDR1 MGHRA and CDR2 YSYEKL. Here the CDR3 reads CASSPRGVAGVTGTRVAYNEQFF. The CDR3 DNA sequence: TGCGCCAGCAGCCCGCGCGGGGTAGCGGGGGTAACTGGGACCAGGGTCGCCTACAATGAGCAGTTCTTC.

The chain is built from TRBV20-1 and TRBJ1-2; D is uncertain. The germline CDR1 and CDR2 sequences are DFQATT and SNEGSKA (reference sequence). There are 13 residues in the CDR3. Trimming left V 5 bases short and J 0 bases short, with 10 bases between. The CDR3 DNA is TGCAGTGCTGCCGGGTTCTCTAACTATGGCTACACCTTC. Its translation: CSAAGFSNYGYTF.

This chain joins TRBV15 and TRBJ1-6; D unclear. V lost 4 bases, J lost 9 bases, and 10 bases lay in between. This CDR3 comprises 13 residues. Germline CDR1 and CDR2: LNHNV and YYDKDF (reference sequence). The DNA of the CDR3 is TGTGCCACCAGCACAATAACGGCTTCACCCCTCCACTTT. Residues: CATSTITASPLHF.

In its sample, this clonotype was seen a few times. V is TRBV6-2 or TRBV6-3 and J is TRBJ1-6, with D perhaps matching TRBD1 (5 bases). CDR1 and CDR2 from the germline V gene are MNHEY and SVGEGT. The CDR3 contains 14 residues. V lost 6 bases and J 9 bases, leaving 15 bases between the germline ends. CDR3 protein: CASREPGPLSPLHF. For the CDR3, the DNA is TGTGCCAGCAGAGAACCGGGACCCCTTTCACCCCTCCACTTT.

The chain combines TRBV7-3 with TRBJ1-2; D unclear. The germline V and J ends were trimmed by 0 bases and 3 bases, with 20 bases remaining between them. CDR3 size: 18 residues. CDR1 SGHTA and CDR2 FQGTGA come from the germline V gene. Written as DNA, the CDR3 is TGTGCCAGCAGCTTAACATTACCCACTCGGTCGAGTGACTATGGCTACACCTTC. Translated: CASSLTLPTRSSDYGYTF.

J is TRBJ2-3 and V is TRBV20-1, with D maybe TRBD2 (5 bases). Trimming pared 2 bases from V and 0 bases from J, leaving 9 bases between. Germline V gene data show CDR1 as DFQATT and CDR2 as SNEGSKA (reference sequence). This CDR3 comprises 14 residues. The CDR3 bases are TGCAGTGCTAGAAAGCGGACTAGCACAGATACGCAGTATTTT. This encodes CSARKRTSTDTQYF.

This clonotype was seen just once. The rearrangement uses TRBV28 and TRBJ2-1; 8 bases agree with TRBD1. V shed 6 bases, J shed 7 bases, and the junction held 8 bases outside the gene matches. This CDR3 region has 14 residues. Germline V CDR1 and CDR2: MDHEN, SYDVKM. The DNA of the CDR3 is TGTGCCAGCAGCCTAAGACAGGGGAGGAATGAGCAGTTCTTC. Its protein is CASSLRQGRNEQFF. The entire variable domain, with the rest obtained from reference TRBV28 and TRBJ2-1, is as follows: DVKVTQSSRYLVKRTGEKVFLECVQDMDHENMFWYRQDPGLGLRLIYFSYDVKMKEKGDIPEGYSVSREKKERFSLILESASTNQTSMYLCASSLRQGRNEQFFGPGTRLTVL.

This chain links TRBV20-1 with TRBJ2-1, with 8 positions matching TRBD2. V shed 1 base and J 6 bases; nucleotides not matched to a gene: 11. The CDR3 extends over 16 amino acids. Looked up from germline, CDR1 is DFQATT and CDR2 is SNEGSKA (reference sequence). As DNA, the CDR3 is TGCAGTGCTAGAGTTTTTCGGGGGGGCCGTCCCAATGAGCAGTTCTTC. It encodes CSARVFRGGRPNEQFF.

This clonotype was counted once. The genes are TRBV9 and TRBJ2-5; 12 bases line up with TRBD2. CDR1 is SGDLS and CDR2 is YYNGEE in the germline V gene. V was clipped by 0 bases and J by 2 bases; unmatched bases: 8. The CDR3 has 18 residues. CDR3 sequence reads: CASSVGIGLAGIQETQYF. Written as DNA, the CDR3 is TGTGCCAGCAGCGTAGGAATCGGACTAGCGGGGATACAAGAGACCCAGTACTTC. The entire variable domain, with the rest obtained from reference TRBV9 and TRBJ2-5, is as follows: DSGVTQTPKHLITATGQRVTLRCSPRSGDLSVYWYQQSLDQGLQFLIQYYNGEERAKGNILERFSAQQFPDLHSELNLSSLELGDSALYFCASSVGIGLAGIQETQYFGPGTRLLVL.

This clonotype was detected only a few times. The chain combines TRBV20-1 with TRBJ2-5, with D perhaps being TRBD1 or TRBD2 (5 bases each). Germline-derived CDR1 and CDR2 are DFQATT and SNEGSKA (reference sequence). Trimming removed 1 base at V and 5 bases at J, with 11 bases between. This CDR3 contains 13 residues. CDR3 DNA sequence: TGCAGTGCTAGAGTTTTAGGGACGGAGACCCAGTACTTC. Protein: CSARVLGTETQYF.

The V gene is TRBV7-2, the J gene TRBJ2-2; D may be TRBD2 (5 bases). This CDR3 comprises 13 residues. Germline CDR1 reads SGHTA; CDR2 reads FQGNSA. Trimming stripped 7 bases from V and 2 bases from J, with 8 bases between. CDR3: CASKRGNTGELFF. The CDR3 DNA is TGTGCCAGCAAACGGGGAAACACCGGGGAGCTGTTTTTT.

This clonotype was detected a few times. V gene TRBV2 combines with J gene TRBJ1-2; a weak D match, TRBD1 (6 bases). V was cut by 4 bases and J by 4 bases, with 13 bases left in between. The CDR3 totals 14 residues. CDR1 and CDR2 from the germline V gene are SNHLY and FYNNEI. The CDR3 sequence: CASSGTGATYGYTF. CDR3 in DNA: TGTGCCAGCAGTGGTACGGGGGCGACCTATGGCTACACCTTC. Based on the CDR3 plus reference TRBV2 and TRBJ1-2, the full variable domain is EPEVTQTPSHQVTQMGQEVILRCVPISNHLYFYWYRQILGQKVEFLVSFYNNEISEKSEIFDDQFSVERPDGSNFTLKIRSTKLEDSAMYFCASSGTGATYGYTFGSGTRLTVV.

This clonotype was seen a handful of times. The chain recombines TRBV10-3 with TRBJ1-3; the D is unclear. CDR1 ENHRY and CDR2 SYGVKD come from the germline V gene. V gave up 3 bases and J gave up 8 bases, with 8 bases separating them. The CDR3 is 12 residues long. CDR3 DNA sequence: TGTGCCATCAGTGACCCGGGAGACACCATATATTTT. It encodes CAISDPGDTIYF.

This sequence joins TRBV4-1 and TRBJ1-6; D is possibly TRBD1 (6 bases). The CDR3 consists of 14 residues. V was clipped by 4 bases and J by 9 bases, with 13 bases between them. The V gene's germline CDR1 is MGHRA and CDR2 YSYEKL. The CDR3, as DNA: TGCGCCAGCAGCCTACAGGGAGGAGGTTCACCCCTCCACTTT. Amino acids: CASSLQGGGSPLHF.

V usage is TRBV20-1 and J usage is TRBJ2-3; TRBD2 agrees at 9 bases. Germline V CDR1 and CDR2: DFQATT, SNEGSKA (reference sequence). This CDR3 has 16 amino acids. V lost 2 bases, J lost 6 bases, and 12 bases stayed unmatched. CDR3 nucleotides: TGCAGTGCTAGACAACCGGGACTAGCAAGTTCCGATACGCAGTATTTT. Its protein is CSARQPGLASSDTQYF.

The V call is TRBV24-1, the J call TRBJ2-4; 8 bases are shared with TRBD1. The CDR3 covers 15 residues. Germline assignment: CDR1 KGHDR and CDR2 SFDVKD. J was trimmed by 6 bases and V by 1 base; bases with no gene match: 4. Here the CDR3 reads CATSDFAGQGNIQYF. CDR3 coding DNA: TGTGCCACCAGTGATTTTGCCGGACAGGGAAACATTCAGTACTTC.